The 5 T cell receptor beta chains below come from one sample, sequenced in a study of shared clonotypes between healthy human individuals. The method was immunoSEQ multiplex PCR; TCRdb's version includes in-frame clones alone and lacks a portion of them. Here the sample spans 2 million to 2.5 million clones, just over 90% being singletons. The sequencing input was naive CD4+ T cells from PBMCs. Subset described: CD45RA+ positively selected. The origin of the receptors is a man between 18 and 35 years old in good health. Some clones in this sample may be carry-over from other donors' samples.

The J gene is TRBJ1-2, the V gene TRBV9; D ambiguous. CDR3 size: 13 residues. Germline CDR1 SGDLS, CDR2 YYNGEE. Trimming removed 0 bases at V and 8 bases at J, with 11 bases between. Written as DNA, the CDR3 is TGTGCCAGCAGCGTAGTCGGGGTGGAAGGCTACACCTTC. This gives the protein CASSVVGVEGYTF.

Worth noting for this clone: In the same sample, other DNA sequences code for this CDR3. The V and J genes are TRBV2 and TRBJ1-5; TRBD1 is a possible D gene (5 bases). This CDR3 has 14 residues. Trimming stripped 4 bases from V and 2 bases from J, with 9 bases between. Per germline, CDR1 SNHLY and CDR2 FYNNEI. The CDR3 region is CASSVQGGNQPQHF. The CDR3 nucleotides read TGTGCCAGCAGTGTGCAGGGCGGCAATCAGCCCCAGCATTTT.

The chain links TRBV5-1 to TRBJ1-2, with D possibly being TRBD1 (5 bases). The CDR3 is 13 residues long. Trimming pared 4 bases from V and 8 bases from J, leaving 15 bases between. Germline V CDR1 and CDR2: SGHRS, YFSETQ. CDR3 amino acids: CASSPGLSQGYTF. The CDR3, as DNA: TGCGCCAGCAGCCCGGGGCTGAGCCAGGGCTACACCTTC.

The V gene is TRBV5-5, the J gene TRBJ1-2; 7 bases line up with TRBD1. The trim removed 4 bases at V and 7 bases at J, leaving 4 bases unmatched. The CDR3 is made up of 12 amino acids. Germline CDR1 SGHKS, CDR2 YYEKEE (reference sequence). The CDR3 here is CASSRQGLGYTF. For the CDR3, the DNA is TGTGCCAGCAGCCGACAGGGCCTTGGCTACACCTTC.

The chain's CDR3 is CASSWTGSQSYEQYF. In nucleotides, the CDR3 is TGCGCCAGCAGCTGGACAGGGTCCCAGTCCTACGAGCAGTACTTC. The chain joins TRBV5-1 to TRBJ2-7, with 8 positions matching TRBD1. CDR3 length: 15 residues. V was pared by 3 bases and J by 1 base, with 6 bases of the junction left unmatched. CDR1 SGHRS and CDR2 YFSETQ come from the germline V gene.